This T cell receptor (beta chain) is from a study of blood T cell repertoires in COVID-19. The wider study: T cells, B-cell-depleted T cells, or PBMCs provided the cDNA or gDNA that served as material.

Clones were sequenced by immunoSEQ multiplex PCR, and TCRdb holds only the in-frame ones, with some missing. The top ten clones hold around 1.9% of a sample with under 300,000 clones, roughly 86% of them seen once. Donors of Cohort 3 who recovered were those that had two negative PCRs, clearance, or symptom resolution. The clonotype originates from a woman aged 60-70 years who had recovered from COVID-19. The sequenced material came from PBMCs or T cells enriched from blood (not recorded which).

CDR3 DNA sequence: TGTGCCAGTAGTATCAGGGAACATCAGGATGGCTACACCTTC. Translated: CASSIREHQDGYTF. The genes are TRBV19 and TRBJ1-2, with D possibly being TRBD1 (5 bases). The CDR3 is made up of 14 amino acids. V shed 3 bases and J shed 6 bases, with 14 bases lying between them. CDR1 and CDR2 (germline): LNHDA, SQIVND (reference sequence).